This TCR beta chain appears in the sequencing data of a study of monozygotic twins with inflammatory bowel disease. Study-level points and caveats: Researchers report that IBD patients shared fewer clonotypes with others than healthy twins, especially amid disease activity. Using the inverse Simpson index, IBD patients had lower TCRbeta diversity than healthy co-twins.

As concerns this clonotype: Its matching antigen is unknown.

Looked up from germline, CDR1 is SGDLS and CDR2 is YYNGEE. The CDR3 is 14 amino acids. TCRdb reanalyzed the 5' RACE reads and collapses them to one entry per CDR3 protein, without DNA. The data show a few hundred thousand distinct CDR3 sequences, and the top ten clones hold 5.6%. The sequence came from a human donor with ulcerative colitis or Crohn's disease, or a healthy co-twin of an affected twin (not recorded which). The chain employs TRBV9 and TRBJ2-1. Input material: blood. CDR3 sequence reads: CASSVSVAVNEQFF.